These 26 T cell receptor beta chains share one sample of origin, sequenced in a study of blood T cell repertoires in COVID-19. Clones were sequenced by immunoSEQ multiplex PCR, and TCRdb holds only the in-frame ones, with some missing. This table holds 150,000 to 200,000 clones, 79% found once. Specimen: peripheral blood. The receptors shown here come from a woman in her sixties or seventies with COVID-19, enrolled during active disease.

The chain is built from TRBV5-4 and TRBJ2-5; 8 bases match TRBD2. The length of the CDR3 is 16 residues. Germline-derived CDR1 and CDR2 are SGHNT and YYREEE (reference sequence). V lost 7 bases and J lost 5; bases outside the gene matches: 16. CDR3 bases: TGTGCCAGCGGCCAGGGCGGACTAGCCTTTTATGAGACCCAGTACTTC. Amino acid sequence: CASGQGGLAFYETQYF.

The gene calls are TRBV11-3 and TRBJ2-5, with D perhaps matching TRBD1 (6 bases). The germline V gene has CDR1 SGHNT and CDR2 YENEEA. This CDR3 region has 14 residues. Between the trimmed V and J ends, which lost 5 bases and 1 base, there was a span of 11 bases. The CDR3 loop reads CASSPGQPQETQYF. For the CDR3, the DNA is TGTGCCAGCAGCCCGGGACAACCCCAAGAGACCCAGTACTTC.

This clone was counted a few times. The V and J genes are TRBV7-3 and TRBJ2-1, with 9 bases lining up with TRBD2. V shed 2 bases, J shed 8 bases, and the junction held 7 bases outside the gene matches. The germline V gene encodes CDR1 SGHTA and CDR2 FQGTGA. The CDR3 loop spans 15 amino acids. CDR3 loop: CASSLWRGGGYEQFF. The DNA of the CDR3 is TGTGCCAGCAGCTTATGGCGGGGGGGCGGATATGAGCAGTTCTTC. Together with reference TRBV7-3 and TRBJ2-1, the CDR3 gives the full variable domain: GAGVSQTPSNKVTEKGKYVELRCDPISGHTALYWYRQSLGQGPEFLIYFQGTGAADDSGLPNDRFFAVRPEGSVSTLKIQRTERGDSAVYLCASSLWRGGGYEQFFGPGTRLTVL.

V usage is TRBV27 and J usage is TRBJ2-1, with 8 bases identical to TRBD2. The germline V gene encodes CDR1 MNHEY and CDR2 SMNVEV (reference sequence). Trimming took 4 bases from V and 9 from J; bases not matched to a gene: 2. CDR3 size: 12 residues. The CDR3 nucleotides are TGTGCCAGCAGTTACCGGGAGGGTGAGCAGTTCTTC. Translation gives CASSYREGEQFF.

V gene TRBV25-1 combines with J gene TRBJ1-1; TRBD1 matches at 9 bases. J was trimmed by 6 bases and V by 7 bases; bases with no gene match: 12. This CDR3 comprises 15 residues. Germline V gene lookup returns CDR1 MGHDK and CDR2 SYGVNS. The CDR3, as DNA: TGTGCCAGCACGGACAGGGGTGAGGGAAGGGCTGAAGCTTTCTTT. Residues: CASTDRGEGRAEAFF.

This sequence joins TRBV12-3 or TRBV12-4 and TRBJ1-4, with no clear D. The length of the CDR3 is 13 residues. With 6 bases removed from V and 7 bases from J, the gap between germline ends came to 12 bases. Here the CDR3 reads CASRRPVGEKLFF. The CDR3, as DNA: TGTGCCAGCAGGCGGCCCGTGGGTGAAAAACTGTTTTTT.

This chain links TRBV19 with TRBJ2-3; D is uncertain. The V end lost 3 bases, the J end lost 0 bases, and 13 bases lay between the germline ends. The CDR3 runs to 16 residues. Germline V CDR1 and CDR2: LNHDA, SQIVND (reference sequence). The CDR3 spells CASSISLIGSTDTQYF. CDR3 DNA: TGTGCCAGTAGTATTTCCCTTATCGGGAGCACAGATACGCAGTATTTT.

V is TRBV19 and J is TRBJ2-1, with 13 bases fitting TRBD2. Germline V gene lookup returns CDR1 LNHDA and CDR2 SQIVND (reference sequence). J was trimmed by 8 bases and V by 8 bases; bases with no gene match: 9. The CDR3 sequence is 15 residues long. The CDR3 spells CASLARTSGSHEQFF. The CDR3 region has the DNA TGTGCCAGTCTTGCCCGGACTAGCGGGAGTCATGAGCAGTTCTTC.

This chain links TRBV5-1 with TRBJ2-5; 10 nucleotides line up with TRBD2. This CDR3 comprises 16 residues. V lost 4 bases and J lost 10; bases outside the gene matches: 16. The germline gives CDR1 SGHRS, CDR2 YFSETQ. The CDR3 protein is CASSPRTSGAAASQYF. As DNA, the CDR3 is TGCGCCAGCAGCCCCAGGACTAGCGGAGCGGCTGCGAGCCAGTACTTC.

This clone was recorded at least ten times. The chain has TRBV11-2 and TRBJ2-2, with D possibly matching TRBD2 (6 bases). The CDR3 totals 16 residues. Germline-derived CDR1 and CDR2 are SGHAT and FQNNGV. V was trimmed by 5 bases and J by 0 bases, leaving 13 bases between them. The DNA of the CDR3 is TGTGCCAGCAGCCCGGGACCGGGGGCGAACACCGGGGAGCTGTTTTTT. It encodes CASSPGPGANTGELFF.

J is TRBJ2-6 and V is TRBV29-1, with D tentatively TRBD1 (5 bases). CDR1 SQVTM and CDR2 ANQGSEA come from the germline V gene. The CDR3 loop spans 15 amino acids. V was clipped by 5 bases and J by 0 bases, with 11 bases between them. The CDR3 DNA follows: TGCAGCGTTTCGGTGGGGCCCTCTGGGGCCAACGTCCTGACTTTC. It yields the protein CSVSVGPSGANVLTF.

In its sample, this clone was seen many times. The CDR3: CASRRGSVVGELFF. Here the CDR3 DNA reads TGCGCCAGCAGGCGAGGCAGCGTAGTCGGGGAGCTGTTTTTT. The V call is TRBV4-3, the J call TRBJ2-2, with D unclear. This CDR3 is built from 14 residues. Germline CDR1 and CDR2: LGHNA and YSLEER. V lost 6 bases to trimming and J lost 7 bases, with 15 bases between them.

V is TRBV24-1 and J is TRBJ2-1, with D maybe TRBD2 (5 bases). Germline values: CDR1 KGHDR, CDR2 SFDVKD. V was shortened by 7 bases and J by 6 bases, with 15 bases between the two germline ends. The CDR3 is made up of 14 amino acids. The CDR3: CATSERGRRNEQFF. DNA for the CDR3: TGTGCCACCAGCGAACGAGGGAGACGCAATGAGCAGTTCTTC.

CDR3 loop: CASSLAGTGTVYGQYF. In nucleotides, the CDR3 is TGTGCCAGCAGCTTAGCAGGGACAGGGACAGTATATGGGCAGTACTTC. The genes are TRBV7-2 and TRBJ2-7; 9 bases are shared with TRBD1. This CDR3 has 16 amino acids. V lost 0 bases and J lost 9; bases outside the gene matches: 12. Germline V gene lookup returns CDR1 SGHTA and CDR2 FQGNSA.

The chain carries TRBV20-1 and TRBJ2-5; TRBD2 agrees at 10 bases. The CDR3 spans 14 residues. J lost 5 bases, V lost 3 bases, and 6 bases had no gene match. From germline, CDR1 is DFQATT and CDR2 SNEGSKA (reference sequence). The CDR3 bases are TGCAGTGCTAGTATCCTAGCGGGAGTTGAGACCCAGTACTTC. Amino acid sequence: CSASILAGVETQYF.

The genes are TRBV20-1 and TRBJ1-2; D remains unclear. CDR3 length equals 9 residues. Trimming took off 6 bases at V and 6 bases at J, with 5 bases between the two ends. Germline V lookup: CDR1 DFQATT, CDR2 SNEGSKA (reference sequence). The CDR3 reads CSASDGYTF. The CDR3 DNA sequence: TGCAGTGCCTCTGATGGCTACACCTTC.

The rearrangement links TRBV6-5 to TRBJ1-2; 7 bases fit TRBD1. V was clipped by 5 bases and J by 4 bases; unmatched bases: 10. The length of the CDR3 is 15 residues. CDR1 and CDR2 (germline): MNHEY, SVGAGI. The CDR3 DNA follows: TGTGCCAGCAGTACCTCCTGGGACAGCTCCTATGGCTACACCTTC. This codes for CASSTSWDSSYGYTF.

The chain has TRBV3-1 (or the pseudogene TRBV3-2) and TRBJ2-7, with 8 bases matching TRBD1. Per the germline V gene, CDR1 is LGHDT and CDR2 is YNNKEL (reference sequence). V lost 5 bases, J lost 0 bases, and 6 bases stayed unmatched. The CDR3 spans 15 residues. The CDR3: CASSEGQAFSYEQYF. CDR3 coding DNA: TGTGCCAGCAGCGAGGGACAGGCATTCTCCTACGAGCAGTACTTC.

This chain links TRBV5-6 with TRBJ2-7, with 8 bases matching TRBD1. CDR3 length: 14 residues. Germline V gene sequence: CDR1 SGHDT, CDR2 YYEEEE. With V trimmed by 7 bases and J by 0 bases, 6 bases remained unmatched. The CDR3 DNA reads as TGTGCCAGCGGACAGGGCCTGAGCTCCTACGAGCAGTACGTC. Translated: CASGQGLSSYEQYV.

The V call is TRBV7-3, the J call TRBJ2-1; 9 nucleotides line up with TRBD2. V was clipped by 5 bases and J by 9 bases; unmatched bases: 11. The CDR3 has 15 amino acids. Germline assignment: CDR1 SGHTA and CDR2 FQGTGA. CDR3 coding DNA: TGTGCCAGCAGCCTCAGACTAGCGGCCCAGGGTGAGCAGTTCTTC. Translation: CASSLRLAAQGEQFF.

The V gene is TRBV7-9, the J gene TRBJ2-2; possible D gene TRBD1, 6 bases. Trimming took off 4 bases at V and 5 bases at J, with 14 bases between the two ends. Per germline, CDR1 SEHNR and CDR2 FQNEAQ (reference sequence). The CDR3 contains 15 residues. The CDR3 loop is CASSSGTGRTGELFF. The CDR3 nucleotides are TGTGCCAGCAGCTCCGGAACAGGGCGGACCGGGGAGCTGTTTTTT.

This chain connects TRBV5-4 to TRBJ2-5; TRBD1 might be the D (7 bases). This CDR3 spans 15 amino acids. Trimming left V 2 bases short and J 2 bases short, with 13 bases between. Germline assignment: CDR1 SGHNT and CDR2 YYREEE (reference sequence). The CDR3 is CASSLRAGGQETQYF. The CDR3, as DNA: TGTGCCAGCAGCTTAAGGGCAGGGGGGCAAGAGACCCAGTACTTC.

CDR3 bases: TGTGCCAGCAGCCAAATATCCGGGACAGGGAGTTCACCCCTCCACTTT. It translates to CASSQISGTGSSPLHF. The rearrangement uses TRBV3-1 (or the pseudogene TRBV3-2) and TRBJ1-6, with 9 positions matching TRBD1. There are 16 residues in the CDR3. V shed 2 bases, J shed 9 bases, and the junction held 8 bases outside the gene matches. Germline V gene lookup returns CDR1 LGHDT and CDR2 YNNKEL (reference sequence).

The rearrangement joins TRBV21-1 to TRBJ2-5; the table names TRBD1, a call not compared with the DNA. TRBV21-1 is a recognized pseudogene. This CDR3 is built from 13 residues. The CDR3 loop is CARGQNDQETQYF. The CDR3 DNA sequence: TGTGCCCGAGGACAAAACGACCAAGAGACCCAGTACTTC.

The chain has TRBV28 and TRBJ2-1; the D gene is possibly TRBD1 (5 bases). Germline-derived CDR1 and CDR2 are MDHEN and SYDVKM. The CDR3 totals 17 residues. V was cut by 2 bases and J by 4 bases, with 18 bases left in between. The CDR3: CASSLGAWSSDYNEQFF. CDR3 bases: TGTGCCAGCAGTTTAGGGGCCTGGAGCTCGGATTACAATGAGCAGTTCTTC.

The chain recombines TRBV19 with TRBJ2-5; TRBD2 aligns across 11 bases. With 4 bases clipped from V and 4 bases from J, the junction kept 5 bases outside the gene matches. This CDR3 is built from 15 residues. The germline V gene encodes CDR1 LNHDA and CDR2 SQIVND (reference sequence). Here the CDR3 DNA reads TGTGCCAGTAGTAATTACGGACTAGCGGGAGAGACCCAGTACTTC. It specifies CASSNYGLAGETQYF.